The 15 T cell receptor beta chains below were found in one sample sequenced in a study of PD-1 blockade in classical Hodgkin lymphoma. Regarding time point: cycle 4 day 1 (C4D1), after 6 weeks of nivolumab. All patients experienced relapse after autologous stem cell transplantation, and brentuximab vedotin exposure was variable. Purification of CD4+ T cells from thawed PBMCs was performed via magnetic negative selection. TCRdb keeps only in-frame clones here, not all; method: immunoSEQ multiplex PCR. Among around 15,000 clones listed, 65% to 80% were seen once. Sequenced material: CD4+ T cells from blood, taken before the fourth cycle of nivolumab. The receptors originated from a human donor with classical Hodgkin lymphoma.

This clone was seen only once. The chain uses TRBV6-5 and TRBJ2-2; D call uncertain. The length of the CDR3 is 13 residues. Trimming cost V 7 bases and J 3 bases, with 9 bases left between them. Germline V lookup: CDR1 MNHEY, CDR2 SVGAGI. The chain's CDR3 is CASTRVDTGELFF. Written as DNA, the CDR3 is TGTGCCAGCACGAGAGTGGACACCGGGGAGCTGTTTTTT.

The chain couples TRBV10-3 to TRBJ2-7, with 7 bases matching TRBD2. CDR3 length: 13 residues. Germline CDR1 reads ENHRY; CDR2 reads SYGVKD. Trimming removed 6 bases from V and 3 bases from J; junction bases left unmatched: 5. The CDR3 here is CAISVTSDYEQYF. CDR3 coding DNA: TGTGCCATCAGCGTCACTAGCGACTACGAGCAGTACTTC.

The CDR3 reads CASSSQGQGAPLHGYTF. The CDR3, as DNA: TGTGCCAGCAGTTCCCAGGGACAGGGGGCTCCTCTTCATGGCTACACCTTC. The chain couples TRBV2 to TRBJ1-2, with 12 bases lining up with TRBD1. Germline trimming cut 5 bases from V and 6 bases from J; bases unmatched to any gene: 13. The CDR3 totals 17 residues. Germline CDR1 is SNHLY and CDR2 is FYNNEI.

The rearrangement joins TRBV11-2 to TRBJ1-2; 7 bases fit TRBD1. Trimming at V came to 1 base and at J to 7 bases, leaving 6 bases not matched to a gene. Germline V gives CDR1 SGHAT, CDR2 FQNNGV. The CDR3 contains 14 residues. CDR3 bases: TGTGCCAGCAGCTTAGTTGGGACAGCGGGTGGCTACACCTTC. Translated, it gives CASSLVGTAGGYTF.

The chain's CDR3 is CASSGTFSGTANYGYTF. The CDR3, as DNA: TGTGCCAGCAGTGGGACCTTTTCCGGGACGGCGAACTATGGCTACACCTTC. The V and J genes are TRBV25-1 and TRBJ1-2, with D possibly matching TRBD1 (5 bases). Germline V CDR1 and CDR2: MGHDK, SYGVNS. Trimming stripped 4 bases from V and 2 bases from J, with 20 bases between. The CDR3 length is 17 residues.

The chain couples TRBV5-4 to TRBJ2-5; D is unclear. CDR1 is SGHNT and CDR2 is YYREEE in the germline V gene (reference sequence). The CDR3 length is 15 residues. Trimming left V 3 bases short and J 4 bases short, with 16 bases between. CDR3: CASSSPLSLGETQYF. The CDR3 nucleotides are TGTGCCAGCAGCTCGCCCCTATCCTTGGGAGAGACCCAGTACTTC.

The chain carries TRBV6-5 and TRBJ2-2; TRBD1 agrees at 10 bases. The CDR3 totals 16 residues. The trim removed 4 bases at V and 5 bases at J, leaving 7 bases unmatched. Germline V gene data show CDR1 as MNHEY and CDR2 as SVGAGI. CDR3 DNA sequence: TGTGCCAGCAGTTTATGGACAGGGGGTGAAACCGGGGAGCTGTTTTTT. Protein sequence: CASSLWTGGETGELFF.

The chain combines TRBV11-3 with TRBJ2-1, with 10 bases lining up with TRBD1. V shed 5 bases and J 5 bases; nucleotides not matched to a gene: 9. This CDR3 comprises 16 residues. The germline CDR1 and CDR2 sequences are SGHNT and YENEEA. The chain's CDR3 is CASSVVVGQGDNEQFF. In DNA form, the CDR3 reads TGTGCCAGCAGCGTTGTTGTAGGACAGGGGGACAATGAGCAGTTCTTC.

In this sample, this clone turned up once. The chain is built from TRBV19 and TRBJ1-5; D is perhaps TRBD1 (5 bases). The V gene lost 4 bases and the J gene lost 5 bases, with 15 bases spanning the gap. Germline assignment: CDR1 LNHDA and CDR2 SQIVND (reference sequence). The CDR3 is 15 amino acids. The CDR3 bases are TGTGCCAGTAGTAGACGGGACCCAGTAGATCAGCCCCAGCATTTT. It codes for CASSRRDPVDQPQHF.

This chain joins TRBV6-1 and TRBJ1-1; maybe TRBD1 (6 bases). This CDR3 is built from 15 residues. Germline V gene data show CDR1 as MNHNS and CDR2 as SASEGT. V was pared by 1 base and J by 4 bases, with 13 bases between. CDR3 amino acids: CASSEVWQGLTEAFF. CDR3 sequence (DNA): TGTGCCAGCAGTGAAGTGTGGCAGGGGCTCACTGAAGCTTTCTTT.

The chain combines TRBV29-1 with TRBJ2-7, with D perhaps being TRBD1 or TRBD2 (5 bases each). Germline CDR1 is SQVTM and CDR2 is ANQGSEA. Trimming removed 7 bases at V and 4 bases at J, with 17 bases between. The CDR3 length is 13 residues. CDR3 nucleotide sequence: TGCAGCGCGATCCGGGACGTGGGATACGAGCAGTACTTC. It is translated as CSAIRDVGYEQYF.

The rearrangement joins TRBV2 to TRBJ1-2, with TRBD1 as a possible D gene (6 bases). This CDR3 is built from 13 residues. Germline CDR1 SNHLY, CDR2 FYNNEI. The ends were cut back, 6 bases at V and 8 bases at J, with 16 bases in the middle. DNA for the CDR3: TGTGCCAGCAGCGCACAGGGCGGGATCGGCTACACCTTC. This encodes CASSAQGGIGYTF.

The CDR3 sequence: CASSLVWYTGELFF. CDR3 sequence (DNA): TGCGCCAGCAGCTTGGTCTGGTACACCGGGGAGCTGTTTTTT. The chain links TRBV5-1 to TRBJ2-2; D ambiguous. CDR3 length equals 14 residues. From germline, CDR1 is SGHRS and CDR2 YFSETQ. Trimming stripped 0 bases from V and 3 bases from J, with 6 bases between.

This clone has a handful of counts. Other nucleotide sequences in the sample specify the same CDR3. The chain links TRBV5-1 to TRBJ2-1, with TRBD2 identical over 7 bases. Germline-derived CDR1 and CDR2 are SGHRS and YFSETQ. CDR3 size: 15 residues. Trimming removed 2 bases from V and 0 bases from J; junction bases left unmatched: 2. The CDR3 region is CASSLAGSSYNEQFF. The DNA for the CDR3 is TGCGCCAGCAGCTTAGCGGGAAGCTCCTACAATGAGCAGTTCTTC.

This chain links TRBV6-1 with TRBJ1-1, with D unresolved. Trimming left V 3 bases short and J 8 bases short, with 7 bases between. The CDR3 contains 11 residues. Germline values: CDR1 MNHNS, CDR2 SASEGT. The CDR3: CASSETWEAFF. The DNA for the CDR3 is TGTGCCAGCAGTGAGACCTGGGAAGCTTTCTTT.